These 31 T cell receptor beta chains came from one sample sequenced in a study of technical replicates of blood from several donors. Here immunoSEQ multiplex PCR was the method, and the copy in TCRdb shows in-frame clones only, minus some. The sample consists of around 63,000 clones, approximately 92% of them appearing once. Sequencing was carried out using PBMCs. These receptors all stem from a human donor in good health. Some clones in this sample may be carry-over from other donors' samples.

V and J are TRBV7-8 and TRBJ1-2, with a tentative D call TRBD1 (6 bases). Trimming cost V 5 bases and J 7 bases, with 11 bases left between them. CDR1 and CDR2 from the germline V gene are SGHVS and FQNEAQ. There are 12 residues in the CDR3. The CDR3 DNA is TGTGCCAGCAGCACAGGGTCGGGTGGCTACACCTTC. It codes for CASSTGSGGYTF.

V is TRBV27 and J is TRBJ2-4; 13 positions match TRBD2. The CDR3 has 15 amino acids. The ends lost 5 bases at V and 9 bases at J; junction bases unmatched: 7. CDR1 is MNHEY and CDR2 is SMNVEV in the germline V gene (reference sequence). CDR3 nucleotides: TGTGCCAGCAGTCGTGTTACTAGCGGGGGGGGCATTCAGTACTTC. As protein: CASSRVTSGGGIQYF.

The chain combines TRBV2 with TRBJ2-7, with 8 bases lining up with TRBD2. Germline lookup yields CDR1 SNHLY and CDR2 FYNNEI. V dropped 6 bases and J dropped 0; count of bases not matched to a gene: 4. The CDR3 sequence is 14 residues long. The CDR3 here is CASRLAESSYEQYF. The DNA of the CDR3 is TGTGCCAGCAGACTAGCGGAAAGCTCCTACGAGCAGTACTTC.

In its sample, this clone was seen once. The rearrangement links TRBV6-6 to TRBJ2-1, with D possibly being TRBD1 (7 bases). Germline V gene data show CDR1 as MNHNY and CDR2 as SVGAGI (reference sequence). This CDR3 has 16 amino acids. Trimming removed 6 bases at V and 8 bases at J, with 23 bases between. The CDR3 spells CASSNTPGGGRDEQFF. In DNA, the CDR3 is TGTGCCAGCAGCAACACCCCAGGGGGAGGTCGGGATGAGCAGTTCTTC.

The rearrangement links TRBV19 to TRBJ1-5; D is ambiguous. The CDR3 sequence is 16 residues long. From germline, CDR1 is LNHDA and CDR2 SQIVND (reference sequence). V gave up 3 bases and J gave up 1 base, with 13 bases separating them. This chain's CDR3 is CASSMSSWLSNQPQHF. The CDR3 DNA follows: TGTGCCAGTAGTATGTCTTCGTGGCTGAGCAATCAGCCCCAGCATTTT.

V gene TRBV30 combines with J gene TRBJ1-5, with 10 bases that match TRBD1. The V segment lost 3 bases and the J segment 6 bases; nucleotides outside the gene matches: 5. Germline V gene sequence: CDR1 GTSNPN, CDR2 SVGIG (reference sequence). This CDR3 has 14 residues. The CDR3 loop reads CAWRGTGEGQPQHF. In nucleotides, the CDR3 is TGTGCCTGGAGGGGGACAGGGGAAGGTCAGCCCCAGCATTTT.

The DNA of the CDR3 is TGCGCCAGCAGCCTACAGGACGAAACTGAAGCTTTCTTT. It encodes CASSLQDETEAFF. This chain joins TRBV5-1 and TRBJ1-1; TRBD1 might be the D (5 bases). V was clipped by 4 bases and J by 5 bases, with 12 bases between them. This CDR3 region has 13 residues. Germline V gene data show CDR1 as SGHRS and CDR2 as YFSETQ.

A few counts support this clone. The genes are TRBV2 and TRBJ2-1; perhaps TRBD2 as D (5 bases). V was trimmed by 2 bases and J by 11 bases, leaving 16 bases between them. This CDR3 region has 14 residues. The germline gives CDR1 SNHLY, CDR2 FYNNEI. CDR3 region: CASSERILGTQQFF. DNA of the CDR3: TGTGCCAGCAGTGAACGTATACTAGGAACTCAGCAGTTCTTC.

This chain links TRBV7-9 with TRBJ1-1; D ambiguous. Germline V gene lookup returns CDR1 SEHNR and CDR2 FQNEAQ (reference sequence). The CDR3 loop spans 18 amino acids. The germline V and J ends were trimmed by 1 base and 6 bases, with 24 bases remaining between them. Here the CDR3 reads CASSLGLRMGGLGPEAFF. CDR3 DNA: TGTGCCAGCAGCTTAGGACTAAGGATGGGAGGGTTAGGACCTGAAGCTTTCTTT.

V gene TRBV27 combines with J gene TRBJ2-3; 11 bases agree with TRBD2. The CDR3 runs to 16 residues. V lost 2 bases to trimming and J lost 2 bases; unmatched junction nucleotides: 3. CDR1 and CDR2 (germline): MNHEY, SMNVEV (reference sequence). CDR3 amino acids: CASSLRGLADTDTQYF. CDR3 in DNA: TGTGCCAGCAGTTTAAGGGGACTAGCGGACACAGATACGCAGTATTTT.

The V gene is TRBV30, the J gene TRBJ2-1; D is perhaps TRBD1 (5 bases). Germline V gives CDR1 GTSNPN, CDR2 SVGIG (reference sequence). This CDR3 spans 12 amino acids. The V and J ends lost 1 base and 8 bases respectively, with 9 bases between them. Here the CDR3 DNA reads TGTGCCTGGAGTGACGTAGGGGATGAGCAGTTCTTC. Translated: CAWSDVGDEQFF.

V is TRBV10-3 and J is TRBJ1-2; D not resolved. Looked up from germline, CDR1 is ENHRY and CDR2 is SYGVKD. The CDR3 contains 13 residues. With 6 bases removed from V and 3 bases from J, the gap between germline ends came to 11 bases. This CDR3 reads CAIRVDFDYGYTF. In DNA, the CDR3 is TGTGCCATCAGGGTGGACTTCGACTATGGCTACACCTTC.

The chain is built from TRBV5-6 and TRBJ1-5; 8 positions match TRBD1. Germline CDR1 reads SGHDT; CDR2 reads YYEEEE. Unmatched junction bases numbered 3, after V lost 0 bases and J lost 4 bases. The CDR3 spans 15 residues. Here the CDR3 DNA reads TGTGCCAGCAGCTTGGGAACAGGGGGGAATCAGCCCCAGCATTTT. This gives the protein CASSLGTGGNQPQHF.

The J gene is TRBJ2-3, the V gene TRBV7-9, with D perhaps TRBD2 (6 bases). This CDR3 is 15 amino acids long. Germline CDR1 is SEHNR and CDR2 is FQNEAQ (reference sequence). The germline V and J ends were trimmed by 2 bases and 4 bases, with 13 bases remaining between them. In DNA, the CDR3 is TGTGCCAGCAGCTTATTGTGGAGGGCCCCAGATACGCAGTATTTT. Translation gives CASSLLWRAPDTQYF. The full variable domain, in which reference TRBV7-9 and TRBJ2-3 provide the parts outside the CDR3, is DTGVSQNPRHKITKRGQNVTFRCDPISEHNRLYWYRQTLGQGPEFLTYFQNEAQLEKSRLLSDRFSAERPKGSFSTLEIQRTEQGDSAMYLCASSLLWRAPDTQYFGPGTRLTVL.

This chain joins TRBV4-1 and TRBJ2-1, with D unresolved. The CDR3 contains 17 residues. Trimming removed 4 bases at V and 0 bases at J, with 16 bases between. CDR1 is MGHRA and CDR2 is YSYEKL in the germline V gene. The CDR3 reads CASSRKSSGSSYNEQFF. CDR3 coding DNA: TGCGCCAGCAGCCGAAAATCTAGTGGAAGCTCCTACAATGAGCAGTTCTTC.

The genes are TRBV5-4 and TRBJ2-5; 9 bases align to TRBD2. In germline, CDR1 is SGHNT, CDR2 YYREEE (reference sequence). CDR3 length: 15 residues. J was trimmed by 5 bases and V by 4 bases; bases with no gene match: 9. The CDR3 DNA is TGTGCCAGCAGCACAACGGGACTAGCTGGGGAGACCCAGTACTTC. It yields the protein CASSTTGLAGETQYF.

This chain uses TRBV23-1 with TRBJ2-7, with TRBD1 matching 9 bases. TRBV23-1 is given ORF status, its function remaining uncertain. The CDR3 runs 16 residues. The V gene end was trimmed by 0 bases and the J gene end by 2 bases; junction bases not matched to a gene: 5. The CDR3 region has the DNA TGCGCCAGCAGTCAATCTAAGGGACAGGGTCCCTACGAGCAGTACTTC. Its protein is CASSQSKGQGPYEQYF.

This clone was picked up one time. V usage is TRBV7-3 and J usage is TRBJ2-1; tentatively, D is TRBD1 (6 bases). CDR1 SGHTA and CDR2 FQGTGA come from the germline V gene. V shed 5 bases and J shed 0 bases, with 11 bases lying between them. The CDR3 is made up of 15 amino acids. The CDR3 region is CASSRGQLSYNEQFF. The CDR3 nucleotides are TGTGCCAGCAGCCGCGGACAGCTCTCCTACAATGAGCAGTTCTTC.

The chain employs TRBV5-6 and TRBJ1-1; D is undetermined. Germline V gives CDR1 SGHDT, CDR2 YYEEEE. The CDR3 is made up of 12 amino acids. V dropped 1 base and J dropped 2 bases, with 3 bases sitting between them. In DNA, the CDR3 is TGTGCCAGCAGCTTGACAAACACTGAAGCTTTCTTT. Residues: CASSLTNTEAFF.

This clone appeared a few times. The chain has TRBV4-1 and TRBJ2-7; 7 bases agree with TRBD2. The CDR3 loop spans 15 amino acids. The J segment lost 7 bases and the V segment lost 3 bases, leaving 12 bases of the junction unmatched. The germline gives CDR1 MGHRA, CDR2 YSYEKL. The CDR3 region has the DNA TGCGCCAGCAGCCAGGGCGGAGCGGGATTGAGAGAGCAGTACTTC. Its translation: CASSQGGAGLREQYF.

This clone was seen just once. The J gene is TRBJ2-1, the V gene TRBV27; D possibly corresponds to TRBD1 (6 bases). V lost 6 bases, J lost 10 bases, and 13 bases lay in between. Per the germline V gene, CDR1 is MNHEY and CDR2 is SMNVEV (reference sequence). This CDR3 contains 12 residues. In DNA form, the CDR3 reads TGTGCCAGCAGCCTCGACAGGCGCGAGCAGTTCTTC. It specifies CASSLDRREQFF.

This chain's CDR3 is CASSMTGKAGELFF. CDR3 DNA: TGTGCCAGCAGTATGACAGGGAAGGCCGGGGAGCTGTTTTTT. V is TRBV2 and J is TRBJ2-2; the match to TRBD1 covers 7 bases. V shed 5 bases, J shed 6 bases, and the junction held 6 bases outside the gene matches. This CDR3 region has 14 residues. Germline assignment: CDR1 SNHLY and CDR2 FYNNEI.

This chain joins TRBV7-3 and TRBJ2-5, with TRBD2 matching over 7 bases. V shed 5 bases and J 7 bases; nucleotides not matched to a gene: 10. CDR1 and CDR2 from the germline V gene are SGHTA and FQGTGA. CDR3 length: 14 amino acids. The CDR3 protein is CASSPWGGEGTQYF. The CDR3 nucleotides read TGTGCCAGCAGCCCCTGGGGGGGGGAGGGGACCCAGTACTTC.

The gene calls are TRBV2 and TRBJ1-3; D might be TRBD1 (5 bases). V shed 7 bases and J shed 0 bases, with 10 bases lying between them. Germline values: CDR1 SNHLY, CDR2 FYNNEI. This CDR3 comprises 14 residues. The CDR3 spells CASNQGSSGNTIYF. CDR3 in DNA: TGTGCCAGCAACCAGGGTAGCTCTGGAAACACCATATATTTT.

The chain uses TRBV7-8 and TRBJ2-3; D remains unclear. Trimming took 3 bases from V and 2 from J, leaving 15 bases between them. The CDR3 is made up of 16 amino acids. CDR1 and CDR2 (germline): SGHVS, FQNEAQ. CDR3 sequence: CASSLELSIPTDTQYF. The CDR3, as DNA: TGTGCCAGCAGCTTGGAGTTATCTATACCCACAGATACGCAGTATTTT. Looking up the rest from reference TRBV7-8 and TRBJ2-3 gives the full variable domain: GAGVSQSPRYKVAKRGQDVALRCDPISGHVSLFWYQQALGQGPEFLTYFQNEAQLDKSGLPSDRFFAERPEGSVSTLKIQRTQQEDSAVYLCASSLELSIPTDTQYFGPGTRLTVL.

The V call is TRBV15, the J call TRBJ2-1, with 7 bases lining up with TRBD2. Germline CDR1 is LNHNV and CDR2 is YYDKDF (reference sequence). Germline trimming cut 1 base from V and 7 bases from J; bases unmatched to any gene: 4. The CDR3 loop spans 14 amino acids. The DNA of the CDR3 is TGTGCCACCAGCAGAGGGGAAGCGGGGAATGAGCAGTTCTTC. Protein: CATSRGEAGNEQFF.

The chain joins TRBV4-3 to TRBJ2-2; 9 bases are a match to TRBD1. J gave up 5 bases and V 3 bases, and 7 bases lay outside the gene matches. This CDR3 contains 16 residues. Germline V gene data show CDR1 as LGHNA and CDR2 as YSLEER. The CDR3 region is CASSQKTGGGTGELFF. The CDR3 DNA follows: TGCGCCAGCAGCCAGAAAACAGGGGGCGGAACCGGGGAGCTGTTTTTT.

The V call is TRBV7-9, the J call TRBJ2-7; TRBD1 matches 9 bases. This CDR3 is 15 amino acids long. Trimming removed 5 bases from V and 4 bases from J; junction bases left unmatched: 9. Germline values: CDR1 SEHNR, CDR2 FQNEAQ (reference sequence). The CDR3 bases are TGTGCCAGCAGCCCCCCGGGGACAGGGACGTACGAGCAGTACTTC. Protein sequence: CASSPPGTGTYEQYF.

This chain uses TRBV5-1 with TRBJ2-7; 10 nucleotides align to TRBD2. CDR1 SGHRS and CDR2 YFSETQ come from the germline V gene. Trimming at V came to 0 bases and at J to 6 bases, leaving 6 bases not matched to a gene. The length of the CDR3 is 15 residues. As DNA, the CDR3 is TGCGCCAGCAGCTTGGGGCTAGCGGGGGCGAGCGAGCAGTACTTC. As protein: CASSLGLAGASEQYF. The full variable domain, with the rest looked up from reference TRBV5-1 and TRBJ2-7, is KAGVTQTPRYLIKTRGQQVTLSCSPISGHRSVSWYQQTPGQGLQFLFEYFSETQRNKGNFPGRFSGRQFSNSRSEMNVSTLELGDSALYLCASSLGLAGASEQYFGPGTRLTVT.

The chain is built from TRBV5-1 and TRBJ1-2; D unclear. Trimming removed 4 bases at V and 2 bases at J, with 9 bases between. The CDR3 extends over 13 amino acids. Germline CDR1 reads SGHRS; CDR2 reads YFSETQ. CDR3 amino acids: CASSPRGNYGYTF. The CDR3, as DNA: TGCGCCAGCAGCCCCCGCGGGAACTATGGCTACACCTTC.

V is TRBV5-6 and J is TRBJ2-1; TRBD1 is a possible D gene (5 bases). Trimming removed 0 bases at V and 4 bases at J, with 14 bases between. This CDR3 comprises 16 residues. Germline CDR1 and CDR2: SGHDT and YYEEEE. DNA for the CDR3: TGTGCCAGCAGCTTGGCCCAGGGTGGTGGGTACAATGAGCAGTTCTTC. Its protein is CASSLAQGGGYNEQFF.